This T cell receptor (beta chain) originates from a study of vaccination and CD4 T cells after COVID-19. Study-wide background: Stimulation used overlapping spike peptides from SARS-CoV-2, HCoV-NL63, HCoV-OC43 and HCoV-229E.

On this clonotype itself: The antigen is not known.

Germline CDR1 reads DFQATT; CDR2 reads SNEGSKA (reference sequence). The germline V and J ends were trimmed by 1 base and 0 bases, with 13 bases remaining between them. This CDR3 spans 16 amino acids. Cultured CD4+ T-cell DNA underwent Oncomine TCR Beta short-read sequencing. TCRdb reprocessed the PCR reads via MiXCR and lists one record per CDR3 protein. The data hold some 18,000 distinct CDR3 sequences, with more than 55% observed a single time. Treatment defined: approximately 9-day PBMC culture with coronavirus spike peptide pools or control peptides (ViraFEST assay). With about 10 ug/ml peptide pools and approximately 9.6 IU/ml IL-2, PBMCs were cultured at some 2 million per well.

This receptor was obtained from a human donor who had recovered from COVID-19. What was sequenced was CD4+ T cells from blood, cultured in vitro. The chain recombines TRBV20-1 with TRBJ2-4, with D perhaps matching TRBD1 (5 bases). CDR3 region: CSARGFRDLAKNIQYF. The CDR3 DNA reads TGCAGTGCTAGAGGGTTCAGGGATCTAGCCAAAAACATTCAGTACTTC.